This T cell receptor beta chain was retrieved from a study of liver allograft versus peripheral blood T cells (TCRdb year 2020). Turning to the overall study: The study compared T cell receptor repertoires found within transplanted livers against repertoires in the peripheral blood of liver transplant recipients. Findings and caveats that apply to the study as a whole: According to the report, the T cell receptor repertoires detected in peripheral blood were different from the repertoires found inside liver allografts.

TCRdb records Illumina MiSeq as the sequencer. Using fastp at Q25 and MiXCR, TCRdb reprocessed the public reads and kept productive beta chains. Every entry covers one CDR3 protein and lists the most common genes and DNA from its rows. This sample comprises 2,500 or so distinct CDR3 sequences, 15% to 18% of them detected only once. Together, the top ten hold about a quarter of the sample. From the cysteine up to the phenylalanine, the CDR3 has a length of 14 residues. The kept DNA is CDR3 alone, 42 bases in frame from the first base. Reading the germline V gene (reference sequence) gives CDR1 LNHNV and CDR2 YYDKDF. V is trimmed back by 5 bases and J by 5 bases, and the junction contains 6 bases that no gene match accounts for. By how much of the sample it makes up, this clonotype is medium-sized (0.01 to 0.1%). Its binding antigen is unknown. Base qualities were left out, and no much larger clone turns up one base away.

This receptor was obtained from a human patient who had a liver transplant. Some T cells may be donor cells from the graft after a transplant. This chain joins TRBV15 to TRBJ2-1; 7 bases in between match TRBD1. The encoded CDR3 is CATSAGTAHNEQFF. Here is the DNA: TGTGCCACCAGCGCCGGGACAGCCCACAATGAGCAGTTCTTC.